The 20 T cell receptor beta chains presented below share a single source sample, sequenced in a study of T cells in Graves' hyperthyroidism and ophthalmopathy. Amplification yielded TCR beta CDR3 regions, with RNA transcripts as the source. An initial round of RT-PCR targeting the TCR CDR3 relied on the HTBI primer set. TCRdb re-called the multiplex PCR reads through MiXCR, storing one row per CDR3 protein. The sample contains roughly 800,000 distinct CDR3 sequences, about 38% of which appear only once. The specimen sequenced was blood. Source of these receptors: a man between 18 and 29 years old with Graves' hyperthyroidism.

This clonotype was seen a few times. The V call is TRBV4-1, the J call TRBJ2-7; the D gene is possibly TRBD1 (6 bases). The germline V gene has CDR1 MGHRA and CDR2 YSYEKL. The CDR3 is 15 residues long. Trimming pared 2 bases from V and 1 base from J, leaving 12 bases between. The CDR3 region has the DNA TGCGCCAGCAGCCAACAGGGGCTAGGATCCTACGAGCAGTACTTC. Its translation is CASSQQGLGSYEQYF.

In the case of this clonotype: One junction end does not reproduce the germline sequence, and a read error may be involved. This chain's CDR3 is CAGSQDPGPAFF. The CDR3 nucleotides are TGCGCCGGCAGCCAAGATCCAGGGCCGGCTTTCTTT. This chain joins TRBV4-1 and TRBJ1-1; a possible D gene is TRBD1 (5 bases). The CDR3 covers 12 residues. Germline V gene data show CDR1 as MGHRA and CDR2 as YSYEKL.

V usage is TRBV7-9 and J usage is TRBJ1-5; D perhaps matches TRBD1 (5 bases). V was shortened by 5 bases and J by 6 bases, with 23 bases between the two germline ends. Per the germline V gene, CDR1 is SEHNR and CDR2 is FQNEAQ (reference sequence). The CDR3 totals 17 residues. This CDR3 reads CASSQANQVEGRQPQHF. DNA of the CDR3: TGTGCCAGCAGCCAAGCTAATCAAGTTGAGGGGCGTCAGCCCCAGCATTTT.

This chain connects TRBV12-3 or TRBV12-4 to TRBJ2-7, with D unclear. V lost 3 bases to trimming and J lost 12 bases, with 9 bases between them. CDR3 size: 10 residues. The CDR3 region is CASSLTSLYF. The DNA for the CDR3 is TGTGCCAGCAGTTTGACGAGTTTGTACTTC.

For this clonotype: A read error may be the cause here, since a much bigger clone is one base away. This rearrangement joins TRBV20-1 to TRBJ1-2; no clear D. The germline CDR1 and CDR2 sequences are DFQATT and SNEGSKA (reference sequence). The CDR3 extends over 13 amino acids. Trimming stripped 4 bases from V and 4 bases from J, with 13 bases between. CDR3 region: CSAINGVGYGYTF. CDR3 nucleotide sequence: TGCAGTGCTATAAACGGGGTCGGCTATGGCTACACCTTC.

This rearrangement joins TRBV2 to TRBJ1-2; possibly TRBD1 for D (5 bases). The CDR3 totals 11 residues. Trimming took 10 bases from V and 4 from J, leaving 10 bases between them. Germline CDR1 is SNHLY and CDR2 is FYNNEI. The CDR3 nucleotides are TGTGCCACCCAGGGCCTCTATGGCTACACCTTC. Its translation is CATQGLYGYTF. Complete variable domain (other parts from reference TRBV2 and TRBJ1-2): EPEVTQTPSHQVTQMGQEVILRCVPISNHLYFYWYRQILGQKVEFLVSFYNNEISEKSEIFDDQFSVERPDGSNFTLKIRSTKLEDSAMYFCATQGLYGYTFGSGTRLTVV.

This clonotype was seen ten or more times. The chain is built from TRBV19 and TRBJ1-2, with a possible D match to TRBD1 (5 bases). V was trimmed by 6 bases and J by 7 bases, leaving 15 bases between them. This CDR3 contains 13 residues. CDR1 and CDR2 (germline): LNHDA, SQIVND (reference sequence). CDR3 in DNA: TGTGCCAGTAGCTTAGCCCCAGGGCCTGGCTACACCTTC. This codes for CASSLAPGPGYTF.

The chain recombines TRBV5-5 with TRBJ1-4; no definite D call. Trimming took off 2 bases at V and 0 bases at J, with 8 bases between the two ends. Germline CDR1 is SGHKS and CDR2 is YYEKEE (reference sequence). The CDR3 is 15 residues long. The CDR3 here is CASSFSSATNEKLFF. The CDR3 nucleotides read TGTGCCAGCAGCTTCAGCAGTGCAACTAATGAAAAACTGTTTTTT.

Many counts were recorded for this clonotype. The chain employs TRBV4-1 and TRBJ1-1, with D possibly TRBD1 on 5 matching bases. Germline assignment: CDR1 MGHRA and CDR2 YSYEKL. The CDR3 totals 12 residues. The germline V and J ends were trimmed by 11 bases and 3 bases, with 13 bases remaining between them. The CDR3 protein is CACMGPDTEAFF. The CDR3 DNA is TGCGCCTGCATGGGACCGGACACTGAAGCTTTCTTT.

The chain links TRBV25-1 to TRBJ2-7; 7 nucleotides line up with TRBD2. The CDR3 totals 11 residues. Looked up from germline, CDR1 is MGHDK and CDR2 is SYGVNS. With V trimmed by 10 bases and J by 6 bases, 6 bases remained unmatched. DNA of the CDR3: TGTGCCACCCCGGGGGGTCCCGAGCAGTACTTC. Encoded protein: CATPGGPEQYF.

The chain recombines TRBV15 with TRBJ1-4; no firm D call. V dropped 0 bases and J dropped 5 bases, with 10 bases sitting between them. This CDR3 contains 15 residues. Germline V gene data show CDR1 as LNHNV and CDR2 as YYDKDF (reference sequence). The CDR3 nucleotides are TGTGCCACCAGCAGAGATCTAGCGTACAATGAAAAACTGTTTTTT. Its translation is CATSRDLAYNEKLFF.

This clonotype was seen only a few times. The genes are TRBV7-9 and TRBJ1-6; unclear D gene. Trimming shortened V by 0 bases and J by 10 bases, and 7 bases separated the two germline ends. Germline V gene data show CDR1 as SEHNR and CDR2 as FQNEAQ (reference sequence). The CDR3 spans 13 residues. The CDR3 sequence: CASSLAERSPLHF. The CDR3 nucleotides read TGTGCCAGCAGCTTAGCGGAAAGGTCACCCCTCCACTTT.

The rearrangement uses TRBV12-3 or TRBV12-4 and TRBJ1-2; D not resolved. Trimming took 2 bases from V and 9 from J, leaving 13 bases between them. This CDR3 has 13 amino acids. CDR3 sequence reads: CASSLSAGNSYTF. CDR3 in DNA: TGTGCCAGCAGTTTATCAGCTGGGAATAGCTACACCTTC.

This clonotype was detected only a few times. This chain connects TRBV4-1 to TRBJ1-1, with no clear D. The V end was cut by 0 bases, the J end by 1 base, with 6 bases between. In germline, CDR1 is MGHRA, CDR2 YSYEKL. CDR3 length: 14 residues. CDR3 nucleotide sequence: TGCGCCAGCAGCCAAGAATCCTGGAACACTGAAGCTTTCTTT. This sequence encodes CASSQESWNTEAFF.

This clonotype was counted only a few times. V gene TRBV5-1 combines with J gene TRBJ2-2; 7 bases line up with TRBD2. This CDR3 contains 13 residues. Trimming took 6 bases from V and 7 from J; bases not matched to a gene: 6. The germline V gene has CDR1 SGHRS and CDR2 YFSETQ. CDR3 sequence (DNA): TGCGCCAGCAAGGGGAGGGTCGGCGGGGAGCTGTTTTTT. Its translation is CASKGRVGGELFF.

CDR3: CASSPYLPRTGGAKTQYF. The CDR3 bases are TGTGCCAGCAGCCCGTACCTCCCCCGGACAGGGGGCGCGAAGACCCAGTACTTC. The chain recombines TRBV14 with TRBJ2-5; 11 nucleotides agree with TRBD1. Germline V lookup: CDR1 SGHDN, CDR2 FVKESK. Trimming removed 4 bases from V and 6 bases from J; junction bases left unmatched: 16. This CDR3 spans 18 amino acids.

The chain combines TRBV15 with TRBJ1-1, with TRBD1 identical over 8 bases. CDR3 length: 15 residues. The germline gives CDR1 LNHNV, CDR2 YYDKDF (reference sequence). The trim removed 1 base at V and 4 bases at J, leaving 5 bases unmatched. The CDR3 coding sequence is TGTGCCACCAGCAGAGTACGCGGGACAGGCACTGAAGCTTTCTTT. Protein sequence: CATSRVRGTGTEAFF.

The V call is TRBV12-3 or TRBV12-4, the J call TRBJ1-1; no clear D gene. The CDR3 loop spans 12 amino acids. V shed 7 bases and J shed 8 bases, with 14 bases lying between them. DNA of the CDR3: TGTGCCAGCAACATTGGACCCGGGGAAGCTTTCTTT. Translation: CASNIGPGEAFF.

This clonotype was seen at least ten times. The chain links TRBV2 to TRBJ2-5; TRBD2 aligns across 7 bases. Germline-derived CDR1 and CDR2 are SNHLY and FYNNEI. The V gene end was trimmed by 11 bases and the J gene end by 4 bases; junction bases not matched to a gene: 13. The CDR3 contains 14 residues. For the CDR3, the DNA is TGTGCCGGGAAACTGAGCGGGGCTGTAGAGACCCAGTACTTC. Encoded protein: CAGKLSGAVETQYF.

This clonotype was seen only a few times. The V and J genes are TRBV20-1 and TRBJ1-5; tentatively, D is TRBD1 (5 bases). The CDR3 has 14 amino acids. Germline assignment: CDR1 DFQATT and CDR2 SNEGSKA (reference sequence). The ends were cut back, 4 bases at V and 3 bases at J, with 13 bases in the middle. As DNA, the CDR3 is TGCAGTGCTACAAGTGGGGGACCCAATCAGCCCCAGCATTTT. Translating it yields CSATSGGPNQPQHF.